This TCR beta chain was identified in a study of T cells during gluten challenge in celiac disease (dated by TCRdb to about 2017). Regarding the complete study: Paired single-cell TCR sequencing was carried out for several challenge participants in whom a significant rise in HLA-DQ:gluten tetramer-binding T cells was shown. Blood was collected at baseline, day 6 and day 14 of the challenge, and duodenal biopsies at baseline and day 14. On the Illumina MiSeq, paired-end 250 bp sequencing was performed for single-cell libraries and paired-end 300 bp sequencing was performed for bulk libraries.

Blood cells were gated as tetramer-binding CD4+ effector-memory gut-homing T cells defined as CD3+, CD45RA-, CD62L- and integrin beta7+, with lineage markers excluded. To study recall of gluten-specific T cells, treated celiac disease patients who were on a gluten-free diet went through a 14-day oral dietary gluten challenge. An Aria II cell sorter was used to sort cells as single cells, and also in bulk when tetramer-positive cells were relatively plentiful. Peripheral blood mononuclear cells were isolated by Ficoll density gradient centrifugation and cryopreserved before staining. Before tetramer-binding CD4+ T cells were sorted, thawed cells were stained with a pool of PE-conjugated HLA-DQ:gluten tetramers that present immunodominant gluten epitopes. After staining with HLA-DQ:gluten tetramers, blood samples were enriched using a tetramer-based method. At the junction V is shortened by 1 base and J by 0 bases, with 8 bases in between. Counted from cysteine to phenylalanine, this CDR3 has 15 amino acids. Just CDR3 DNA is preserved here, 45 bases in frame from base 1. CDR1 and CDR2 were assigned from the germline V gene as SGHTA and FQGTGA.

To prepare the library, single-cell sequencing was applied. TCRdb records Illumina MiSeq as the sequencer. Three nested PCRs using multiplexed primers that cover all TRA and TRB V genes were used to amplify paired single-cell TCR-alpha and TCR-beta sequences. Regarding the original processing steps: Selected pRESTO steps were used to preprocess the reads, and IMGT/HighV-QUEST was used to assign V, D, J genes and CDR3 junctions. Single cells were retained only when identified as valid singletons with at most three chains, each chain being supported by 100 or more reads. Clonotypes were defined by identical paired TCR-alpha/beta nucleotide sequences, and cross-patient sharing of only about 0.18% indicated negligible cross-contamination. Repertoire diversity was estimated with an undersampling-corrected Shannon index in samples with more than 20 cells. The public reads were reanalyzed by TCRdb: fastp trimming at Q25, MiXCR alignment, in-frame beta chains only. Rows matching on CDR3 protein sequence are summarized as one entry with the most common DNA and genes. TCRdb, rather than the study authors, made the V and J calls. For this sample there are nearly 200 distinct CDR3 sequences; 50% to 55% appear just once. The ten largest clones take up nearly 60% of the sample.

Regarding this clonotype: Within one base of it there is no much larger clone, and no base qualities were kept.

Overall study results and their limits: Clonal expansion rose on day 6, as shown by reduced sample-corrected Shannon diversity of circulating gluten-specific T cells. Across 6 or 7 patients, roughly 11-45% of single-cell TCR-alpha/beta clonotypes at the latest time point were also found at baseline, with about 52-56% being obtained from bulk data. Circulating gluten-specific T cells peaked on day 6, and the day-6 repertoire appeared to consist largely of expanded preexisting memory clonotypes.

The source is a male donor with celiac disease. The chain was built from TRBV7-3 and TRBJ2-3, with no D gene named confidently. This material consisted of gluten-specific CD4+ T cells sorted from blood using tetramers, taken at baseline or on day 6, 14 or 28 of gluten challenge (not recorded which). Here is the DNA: TGTGCCAGCAGCTTAAGGTCTACTAGCACAGATACGCAGTATTTT. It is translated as CASSLRSTSTDTQYF. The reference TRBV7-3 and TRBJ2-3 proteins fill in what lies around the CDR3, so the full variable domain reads GAGVSQTPSNKVTEKGKYVELRCDPISGHTALYWYRQSLGQGPEFLIYFQGTGAADDSGLPNDRFFAVRPEGSVSTLKIQRTERGDSAVYLCASSLRSTSTDTQYFGPGTRLTVL.